Presented here are 2 T cell receptor beta chains from one specimen sequenced in a study of CD8+ T cells in alopecia areata. Isolated RNA was reverse transcribed into cDNA used as the sequencing template. TCRdb keeps only in-frame clones here, not all; method: immunoSEQ multiplex PCR. The sample yields about 270,000 clones, 50% to 75% seen once. Treatment reported: oral pan-JAK inhibitor, 5-10 mg twice daily. This specimen was CD4+ T cells sorted from blood, taken between weeks 51 and 54, from a patient treated with tofacitinib. Receptors were obtained from a human donor with alopecia areata.

V usage is TRBV10-3 and J usage is TRBJ2-5, with 8 bases identical to TRBD1. Per germline, CDR1 ENHRY and CDR2 SYGVKD. CDR3 length: 15 amino acids. Losses at the gene ends were 2 bases for V and 5 bases for J; bases not matched to a gene: 7. The CDR3 loop reads CAISEAGGLGETQYF. Written as DNA, the CDR3 is TGTGCCATCAGTGAGGCAGGGGGCCTGGGGGAGACCCAGTACTTC.

This clone was observed a single time. The chain has TRBV13 and TRBJ2-5; tentative D call: TRBD2 (5 bases). From germline, CDR1 is PRHDT and CDR2 FYEKMQ (reference sequence). CDR3 length: 12 residues. Trimming removed 5 bases from V and 5 bases from J, with 9 bases in between. This CDR3 reads CASSEIAETQYF. The DNA for the CDR3 is TGTGCCAGCAGCGAGATAGCGGAGACCCAGTACTTC. Complete variable domain (other parts from reference TRBV13 and TRBJ2-5): AAGVIQSPRHLIKEKRETATLKCYPIPRHDTVYWYQQGPGQDPQFLISFYEKMQSDKGSIPDRFSAQQFSDYHSELNMSSLELGDSALYFCASSEIAETQYFGPGTRLLVL.